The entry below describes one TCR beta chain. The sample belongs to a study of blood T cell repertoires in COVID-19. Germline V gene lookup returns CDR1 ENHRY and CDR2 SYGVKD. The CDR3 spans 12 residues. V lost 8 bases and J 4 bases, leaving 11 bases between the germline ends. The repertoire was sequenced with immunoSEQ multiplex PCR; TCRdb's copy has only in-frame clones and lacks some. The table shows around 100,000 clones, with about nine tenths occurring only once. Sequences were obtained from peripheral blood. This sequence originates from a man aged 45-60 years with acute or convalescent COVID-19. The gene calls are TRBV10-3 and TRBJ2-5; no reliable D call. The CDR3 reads CAIGANGETQYF. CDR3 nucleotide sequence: TGTGCCATCGGAGCTAACGGAGAGACCCAGTACTTC.